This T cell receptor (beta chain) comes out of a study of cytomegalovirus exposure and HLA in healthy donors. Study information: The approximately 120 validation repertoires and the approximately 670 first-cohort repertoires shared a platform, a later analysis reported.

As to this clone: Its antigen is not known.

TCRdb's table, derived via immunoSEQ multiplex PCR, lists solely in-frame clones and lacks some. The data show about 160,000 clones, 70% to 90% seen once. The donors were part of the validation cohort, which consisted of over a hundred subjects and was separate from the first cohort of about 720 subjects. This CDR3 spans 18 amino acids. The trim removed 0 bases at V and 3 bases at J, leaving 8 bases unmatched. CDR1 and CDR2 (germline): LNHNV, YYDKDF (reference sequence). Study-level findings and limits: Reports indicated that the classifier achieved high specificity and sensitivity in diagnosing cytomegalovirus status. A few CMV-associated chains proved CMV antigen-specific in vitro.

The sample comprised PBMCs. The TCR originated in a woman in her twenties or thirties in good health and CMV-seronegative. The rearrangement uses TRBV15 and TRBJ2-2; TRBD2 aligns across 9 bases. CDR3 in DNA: TGTGCCACCAGCAGAGACCCCCAGCGGGAGGACGACACCGGGGAGCTGTTTTTT. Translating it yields CATSRDPQREDDTGELFF.